These 32 T cell receptor beta chains came from one sample sequenced in a study of cytotoxic CD8 clonotypes in ibrutinib-treated CLL. Here immunoSEQ multiplex PCR was the method, and the copy in TCRdb shows in-frame clones only, minus some. This table holds tens of thousands of clones, 56% found once. Sequencing used PBMCs, obtained after 24 months of ibrutinib treatment. The receptors originated from a human donor with chronic lymphocytic leukemia.

This clone is termed medium-sized. This CDR3 is CASSPVAGGYTF. DNA for the CDR3: TGTGCCAGCTCACCAGTTGCTGGTGGCTACACCTTC. This chain joins TRBV18 and TRBJ1-2, with D unresolved. In germline, CDR1 is KGHSH, CDR2 LQKENI. The CDR3 runs 12 residues. V gave up 2 bases and J gave up 7 bases, with 8 bases separating them.

The chain links TRBV7-8 to TRBJ1-4; no reliable D call. V lost 5 bases, J lost 8 bases, and 21 bases lay in between. This CDR3 spans 16 amino acids. Looked up from germline, CDR1 is SGHVS and CDR2 is FQNEAQ. CDR3 coding DNA: TGTGCCAGCAGCATCCTGAGAGGGAGAGGGTACGAAAAACTGTTTTTT. It encodes CASSILRGRGYEKLFF.

The chain couples TRBV15 to TRBJ1-5, with no clear D. Trimming pared 0 bases from V and 5 bases from J, leaving 11 bases between. Looked up from germline, CDR1 is LNHNV and CDR2 is YYDKDF (reference sequence). The CDR3 has 15 amino acids. The CDR3, as DNA: TGTGCCACCAGCAGAGATCAGGCGCACGATCAGCCCCAGCATTTT. Its translation is CATSRDQAHDQPQHF.

A few counts support this clone. The CDR3 DNA is TGTGCCAGCAGCTTAGAGCATGAGCAGTTCTTC. Translated: CASSLEHEQFF. The chain carries TRBV7-2 and TRBJ2-1, with no clear D. CDR1 is SGHTA and CDR2 is FQGNSA in the germline V gene. The CDR3 is 11 amino acids. The V end lost 1 base, the J end lost 8 bases, and 3 bases lay between the germline ends. Supplemented by reference TRBV7-2 and TRBJ2-1, the full variable domain reads GAGVSQSPSNKVTEKGKDVELRCDPISGHTALYWYRQSLGQGLEFLIYFQGNSAPDKSGLPSDRFSAERTGGSVSTLTIQRTQQEDSAVYLCASSLEHEQFFGPGTRLTVL.

The V call is TRBV19, the J call TRBJ1-3; D is uncertain. The germline CDR1 and CDR2 sequences are LNHDA and SQIVND (reference sequence). This CDR3 region has 14 residues. Trimming stripped 6 bases from V and 2 bases from J, with 11 bases between. The chain's CDR3 is CASSQTRAGNTIYF. The CDR3 bases are TGTGCCAGTAGCCAGACACGAGCTGGAAACACCATATATTTT.

The chain employs TRBV28 and TRBJ2-3; 9 bases line up with TRBD2. With V trimmed by 3 bases and J by 6 bases, 4 bases remained unmatched. Germline V gene data show CDR1 as MDHEN and CDR2 as SYDVKM. There are 14 residues in the CDR3. CDR3 coding DNA: TGTGCCAGCAGTTTCAGCGGGAGGTGGGATACGCAGTATTTT. Protein product: CASSFSGRWDTQYF.

The J gene is TRBJ1-5, the V gene TRBV19, with a weak D call TRBD1 (5 bases). Germline V gene lookup returns CDR1 LNHDA and CDR2 SQIVND (reference sequence). The CDR3 is 13 amino acids. Trimming took off 7 bases at V and 6 bases at J, with 13 bases between the two ends. CDR3 sequence: CASKIRGIQPQHF. DNA of the CDR3: TGTGCCAGTAAAATTCGGGGGATTCAGCCCCAGCATTTT.

In its sample, this clone was seen a few times. The V call is TRBV5-4, the J call TRBJ2-5; 9 nucleotides match TRBD1. This CDR3 contains 16 residues. V shed 0 bases, J shed 5 bases, and the junction held 8 bases outside the gene matches. Germline CDR1 and CDR2: SGHNT and YYREEE (reference sequence). The CDR3 protein is CASSLARDRAGETQYF. As DNA, the CDR3 is TGTGCCAGCAGCTTGGCCAGGGACAGGGCGGGGGAGACCCAGTACTTC.

The count of this clone is one. The chain employs TRBV6-6 and TRBJ1-2; D not certain. The CDR3 is 14 residues long. V was shortened by 0 bases and J by 6 bases, with 11 bases between the two germline ends. Per the germline V gene, CDR1 is MNHNY and CDR2 is SVGAGI (reference sequence). The CDR3, as DNA: TGTGCCAGCAGTTACTCGACTTCGACTGATGGCTACACCTTC. Translating it yields CASSYSTSTDGYTF.

This chain uses TRBV7-9 with TRBJ2-7; 7 positions agree with TRBD2. With V trimmed by 3 bases and J by 6 bases, 5 bases remained unmatched. CDR1 is SEHNR, CDR2 FQNEAQ, per germline (reference sequence). This CDR3 has 13 amino acids. CDR3 residues: CASSLLTGGEQYF. In nucleotides, the CDR3 is TGTGCCAGCAGCTTGTTAACGGGAGGCGAGCAGTACTTC. Full variable domain (outside the CDR3, taken from reference TRBV7-9 and TRBJ2-7): DTGVSQNPRHKITKRGQNVTFRCDPISEHNRLYWYRQTLGQGPEFLTYFQNEAQLEKSRLLSDRFSAERPKGSFSTLEIQRTEQGDSAMYLCASSLLTGGEQYFGPGTRLTVT.

The rearrangement links TRBV6-5 to TRBJ1-4; D gene uncertain. In germline, CDR1 is MNHEY, CDR2 SVGAGI. The V end was cut by 8 bases, the J end by 3 bases, with 10 bases between. This CDR3 has 13 amino acids. This CDR3 reads CASRSQANEKLFF. In DNA, the CDR3 is TGTGCCAGCCGATCCCAGGCTAATGAAAAACTGTTTTTT.

This rearrangement joins TRBV7-9 to TRBJ2-1; D is tentatively TRBD1 or TRBD2 (5 bases each). V was pared by 2 bases and J by 5 bases, with 13 bases between. Germline CDR1 is SEHNR and CDR2 is FQNEAQ (reference sequence). The CDR3 covers 15 residues. The CDR3 DNA reads as TGTGCCAGCAGCTTATCGGGGCGGACGGACAATGAGCAGTTCTTC. It yields the protein CASSLSGRTDNEQFF.

The chain couples TRBV6-1 to TRBJ2-7; TRBD1 matches 7 bases. The germline gives CDR1 MNHNS, CDR2 SASEGT. J was trimmed by 7 bases and V by 5 bases; bases with no gene match: 11. CDR3 length equals 14 residues. The CDR3, as DNA: TGTGCCAGCAGTACCGGGACAGCCTTTGTTGAGCAGTACGTC. Its translation: CASSTGTAFVEQYV.

This clone was found many times. V is TRBV6-1 and J is TRBJ1-5; D unclear. The V gene lost 5 bases and the J gene lost 5 bases, with 4 bases spanning the gap. CDR3 length: 11 residues. Per the germline V gene, CDR1 is MNHNS and CDR2 is SASEGT. CDR3: CASSSHQPQHF. The CDR3 nucleotides are TGTGCCAGCAGTTCCCATCAGCCCCAGCATTTT.

The gene calls are TRBV19 and TRBJ1-3; 7 bases align to TRBD1. Per the germline V gene, CDR1 is LNHDA and CDR2 is SQIVND (reference sequence). The V segment lost 8 bases and the J segment 3 bases; nucleotides outside the gene matches: 10. There are 15 residues in the CDR3. The CDR3 DNA reads as TGTGCCAGTGGTAGACAGGGAGATCGTGGAAACACCATATATTTT. Encoded protein: CASGRQGDRGNTIYF.

The CDR3 coding sequence is TGTGCCAGCAGCCCTCGACAGGGAGAAGCTTTCTTT. It is translated as CASSPRQGEAFF. The gene calls are TRBV11-2 and TRBJ1-1; TRBD1 matches 7 bases. The germline CDR1 and CDR2 sequences are SGHAT and FQNNGV. V trimming: 5 bases; J trimming: 8 bases; junction bases outside the gene matches: 5. The CDR3 consists of 12 residues.

The chain joins TRBV11-2 to TRBJ2-1, with a tentative D call TRBD1 (5 bases). This CDR3 region has 15 residues. V gave up 3 bases and J gave up 6 bases, with 15 bases separating them. From germline, CDR1 is SGHAT and CDR2 FQNNGV. CDR3 sequence (DNA): TGTGCCAGCAGCTTGGCGGCCAGGGTGGGCAATGAGCAGTTCTTC. This codes for CASSLAARVGNEQFF.

This clone came up once. The J gene is TRBJ1-4, the V gene TRBV5-6, with D perhaps TRBD1 (6 bases). The length of the CDR3 is 14 residues. Deletions cut 8 bases from V and 3 bases from J, with 14 bases between. The germline CDR1 and CDR2 sequences are SGHDT and YYEEEE. The CDR3 region has the DNA TGTGCCAGTACACCCGGGACACCTAATGAAAAACTGTTTTTT. Protein: CASTPGTPNEKLFF.

This clone was seen a few times. The CDR3 region has the DNA TGTGCCAGCAGTTACGATGGGTCCTCCTACGAGCAGTACTTC. This gives the protein CASSYDGSSYEQYF. The chain has TRBV6-6 and TRBJ2-7; D gene uncertain. This CDR3 is 14 amino acids long. Trimming shortened V by 2 bases and J by 0 bases, and 8 bases separated the two germline ends. CDR1 is MNHNY, CDR2 SVGAGI, per germline (reference sequence).

This clone was seen more than once but under ten times. V usage is TRBV6-5 and J usage is TRBJ2-7, with D perhaps given as TRBD1 or TRBD2 (6 bases each). From germline, CDR1 is MNHEY and CDR2 SVGAGI. V shed 6 bases and J shed 1 base, with 13 bases lying between them. The CDR3 consists of 14 residues. The CDR3 reads CASRGSGASYEQYF. The CDR3 bases are TGTGCCAGCAGAGGGTCGGGGGCGTCCTACGAGCAGTACTTC.

J is TRBJ2-5 and V is TRBV7-9; TRBD2 is a possible D gene (6 bases). Germline V lookup: CDR1 SEHNR, CDR2 FQNEAQ (reference sequence). Trimming shortened V by 5 bases and J by 8 bases, and 21 bases separated the two germline ends. The length of the CDR3 is 15 residues. The CDR3 nucleotides are TGTGCCAGCAGCCGAGCGGGCCCTGGACGTGAAACCCAGTACTTC. Protein: CASSRAGPGRETQYF.

This rearrangement joins TRBV28 to TRBJ2-2, with TRBD1 identical over 7 bases. CDR1 is MDHEN, CDR2 SYDVKM, per germline. The CDR3 spans 15 residues. V trimming: 6 bases; J trimming: 3 bases; junction bases outside the gene matches: 7. The CDR3 DNA reads as TGTGCCAGCAGACAAGACAGGGTCGACACCGGGGAGCTGTTTTTT. It specifies CASRQDRVDTGELFF.

This clone was seen at least ten times. J is TRBJ2-7 and V is TRBV28, with D hard to call. CDR3 size: 11 residues. Trimming left V 5 bases short and J 4 bases short, with 6 bases between. The germline V gene encodes CDR1 MDHEN and CDR2 SYDVKM. CDR3 in DNA: TGTGCCAGCAGTCCCCTTTACGAGCAGTACTTC. Protein product: CASSPLYEQYF. Filled out from reference TRBV28 and TRBJ2-7, the complete variable domain reads DVKVTQSSRYLVKRTGEKVFLECVQDMDHENMFWYRQDPGLGLRLIYFSYDVKMKEKGDIPEGYSVSREKKERFSLILESASTNQTSMYLCASSPLYEQYFGPGTRLTVT.

The chain uses TRBV2 and TRBJ2-1; D gene uncertain. V lost 6 bases, J lost 4 bases, and 10 bases lay in between. The CDR3 extends over 13 amino acids. Germline values: CDR1 SNHLY, CDR2 FYNNEI. CDR3 protein: CASSPDGYNEQFF. CDR3 coding DNA: TGTGCCAGCAGCCCGGACGGATACAATGAGCAGTTCTTC.

This clone was counted only a few times. The chain carries TRBV10-2 and TRBJ2-6; D is unresolved. There are 15 residues in the CDR3. Per the germline V gene, CDR1 is WSHSY and CDR2 is SAAADI. Trimming shortened V by 6 bases and J by 0 bases, and 9 bases separated the two germline ends. This CDR3 is CASRVSSSGANVLTF. CDR3 in DNA: TGCGCCAGCAGGGTCTCCTCCTCTGGGGCCAACGTCCTGACTTTC.

This clone has just a few counts. V is TRBV7-2 and J is TRBJ2-7, with TRBD2 as a possible D gene (7 bases). This CDR3 region has 12 residues. Germline V gives CDR1 SGHTA, CDR2 FQGNSA. Deletions cut 9 bases from V and 6 bases from J, with 15 bases between. The CDR3 region has the DNA TGTGCCAGTGCAGGCGGGGGCCCCGAGCAGTACTTC. Protein sequence: CASAGGGPEQYF. The whole variable domain, remainder taken from reference TRBV7-2 and TRBJ2-7, is GAGVSQSPSNKVTEKGKDVELRCDPISGHTALYWYRQSLGQGLEFLIYFQGNSAPDKSGLPSDRFSAERTGGSVSTLTIQRTQQEDSAVYLCASAGGGPEQYFGPGTRLTVT.

J is TRBJ2-1 and V is TRBV4-1, with 9 bases identical to TRBD2. The germline gives CDR1 MGHRA, CDR2 YSYEKL. The ends lost 1 base at V and 7 bases at J; junction bases unmatched: 14. The CDR3 has 18 residues. The chain's CDR3 is CASSQVFTSSGIRNEQFF. The DNA for the CDR3 is TGCGCCAGCAGCCAAGTATTCACTTCTAGCGGGATAAGGAATGAGCAGTTCTTC.

This clone was counted only a few times. The chain employs TRBV5-1 and TRBJ2-1, with 10 nucleotides matching TRBD2. Germline-derived CDR1 and CDR2 are SGHRS and YFSETQ. The CDR3 spans 16 residues. Losses at the gene ends were 4 bases for V and 8 bases for J; bases not matched to a gene: 12. CDR3 sequence (DNA): TGCGCCAGCAGCCCCCGGAGCGGGGGGGCTGGTGATGAGCAGTTCTTC. The encoded protein is CASSPRSGGAGDEQFF. The full variable domain, completed using reference TRBV5-1 and TRBJ2-1, is KAGVTQTPRYLIKTRGQQVTLSCSPISGHRSVSWYQQTPGQGLQFLFEYFSETQRNKGNFPGRFSGRQFSNSRSEMNVSTLELGDSALYLCASSPRSGGAGDEQFFGPGTRLTVL.

The V and J genes are TRBV2 and TRBJ1-2; D uncertain. CDR3 length: 14 residues. V gave up 4 bases and J gave up 4 bases, with 13 bases separating them. Germline V gives CDR1 SNHLY, CDR2 FYNNEI. The CDR3 bases are TGTGCCAGCAGTGTCTGGGGATTTACCTATGGCTACACCTTC. Amino acid sequence: CASSVWGFTYGYTF. The full variable domain, rest sourced from reference TRBV2 and TRBJ1-2, is EPEVTQTPSHQVTQMGQEVILRCVPISNHLYFYWYRQILGQKVEFLVSFYNNEISEKSEIFDDQFSVERPDGSNFTLKIRSTKLEDSAMYFCASSVWGFTYGYTFGSGTRLTVV.

This clone was recorded many times. The chain combines TRBV23-1 with TRBJ1-3, with TRBD1 identical over 8 bases. TRBV23-1 is placed among ORFs of uncertain function. The CDR3 runs 15 residues. J lost 8 bases, V lost 0 bases, and 6 bases had no gene match. As DNA, the CDR3 is TGCGCCAGCAGTCAATCGAACAGGGGGGTGGACACCATATATTTT. Protein sequence: CASSQSNRGVDTIYF.

This chain uses TRBV19 with TRBJ2-1; 9 bases map to TRBD1. With 6 bases clipped from V and 8 bases from J, the junction kept 11 bases outside the gene matches. The CDR3 is made up of 15 amino acids. Germline V CDR1 and CDR2: LNHDA, SQIVND (reference sequence). The DNA for the CDR3 is TGTGCCAGTAGCACGAGCCGGGACAGGGTCCATGAGCAGTTCTTC. As protein: CASSTSRDRVHEQFF.

The genes are TRBV28 and TRBJ1-2; 9 nucleotides agree with TRBD1. This CDR3 comprises 15 residues. CDR1 is MDHEN and CDR2 is SYDVKM in the germline V gene. The trim removed 5 bases at V and 4 bases at J, leaving 8 bases unmatched. CDR3 region: CASSLRQGESYGYTF. The CDR3 DNA is TGTGCCAGCAGTCTACGACAGGGGGAGTCCTATGGCTACACCTTC.